This paragraph covers one T cell receptor beta chain sequence. These data originate in a study of T cell clonotyping in hematopoietic cell transplantation. The CDR3 is made up of 14 amino acids. The V gene's germline CDR1 is LGHNA and CDR2 YSLEER. V lost 1 base to trimming and J lost 2 bases, with 9 bases between them. The time point: recipient sample about 28 days before transplant, after cytoreduction. Method: immunoSEQ multiplex PCR; TCRdb's copy keeps in-frame clones and lacks some. The sample contains tens of thousands of clones, 90% to 95% of which appear only once. This sequence was found in a man aged 35 to 55 with chronic myeloid leukemia. Some clones in this sample may be carry-over from other donors' samples. This rearrangement joins TRBV4-3 to TRBJ2-7; D might be TRBD1 or TRBD2, each matching 6 bases. Sequences were derived from peripheral blood mononuclear cells, sampled before stem cell transplant. The CDR3 coding sequence is TGCGCCAGCAGCCAAGTCCGGGGGCCCTACGAGCAGTACTTC. This gives the protein CASSQVRGPYEQYF.